This TCR beta chain was profiled in a study of graft-versus-host responses after intestinal transplantation. As for the study in general: Multivisceral, liver-intestinal, or isolated intestinal grafts were transplanted into recipients.

Germline V gene sequence: CDR1 SGHDT, CDR2 YYEEEE. CDR3 size: 18 residues. Germline trimming cut 0 bases from V and 0 bases from J; bases unmatched to any gene: 5. The method was immunoSEQ multiplex PCR; TCRdb's version includes in-frame clones alone and lacks a portion of them. The sample has roughly 80,000 clones; 80% to 90% are singletons. This clone was seen a single time. The antigen is unknown. General study points: Levels of circulating GvH clones at their peak were associated with early post-transplant HvG declines. Some GvH clones appeared in ileal mucosa or blood before recipient bone marrow.

This receptor was taken from a human donor who was the organ donor for an intestinal transplant. The gene calls are TRBV5-6 and TRBJ2-6, with TRBD2 matching over 8 bases. The sequenced sample was unstimulated CD8+ T cells sorted from spleen or lymph node cells, obtained before transplant. CDR3 DNA sequence: TGTGCCAGCAGCTTGGCCGCGGGGGGCTTCTCTGGGGCCAACGTCCTGACTTTC. It specifies CASSLAAGGFSGANVLTF.